The entry below describes one T cell receptor beta chain. This entry is derived from a study of blood T cell repertoires in COVID-19. Study in general: The origin of the acute and convalescent COVID-19 samples was the United States, Italy and Spain. The analysed material was cDNA or gDNA that came from T cells, B-cell-depleted T cells, or PBMCs.

The V gene lost 6 bases and the J gene lost 8 bases, with 11 bases spanning the gap. This CDR3 is built from 13 residues. As originally analysed: Amplification with reference gene primers provided the estimates of nucleated cell counts. Sequencing was performed with immunoSEQ multiplex PCR; in TCRdb, only in-frame clones are kept and a portion is missing. The DNA gave D and trimming, while V, J and clone size come from that table. Here the sample spans about 140,000 clones, around 90% being singletons. This sequence originates from a woman aged 55-70 years with acute or convalescent COVID-19. The sample was peripheral blood. This sequence joins TRBV12-3 or TRBV12-4 and TRBJ1-6, with unresolved D. The CDR3 DNA reads as TGTGCCAGCAGCCAACTCACAGATTCACCCCTCCACTTT. It encodes CASSQLTDSPLHF.